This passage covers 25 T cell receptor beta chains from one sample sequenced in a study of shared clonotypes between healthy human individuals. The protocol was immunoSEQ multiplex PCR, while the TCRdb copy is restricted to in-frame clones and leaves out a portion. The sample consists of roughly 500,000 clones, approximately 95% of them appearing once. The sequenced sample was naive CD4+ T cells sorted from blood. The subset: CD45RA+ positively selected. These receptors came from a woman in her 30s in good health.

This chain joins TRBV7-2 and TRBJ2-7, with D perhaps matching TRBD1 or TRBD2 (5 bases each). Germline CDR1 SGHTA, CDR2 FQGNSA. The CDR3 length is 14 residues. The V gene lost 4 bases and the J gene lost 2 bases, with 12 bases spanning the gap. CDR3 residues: CASSSGRPTYEQYF. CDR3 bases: TGTGCCAGCAGCTCGGGGCGACCTACCTACGAGCAGTACTTC.

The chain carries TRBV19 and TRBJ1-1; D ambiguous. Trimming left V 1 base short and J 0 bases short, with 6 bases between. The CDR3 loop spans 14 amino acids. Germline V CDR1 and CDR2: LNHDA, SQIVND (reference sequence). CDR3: CASSIGRLNTEAFF. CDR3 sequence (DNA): TGTGCCAGTAGTATAGGCAGGTTGAACACTGAAGCTTTCTTT.

This CDR3 reads CASSKTPPIREQYF. The DNA for the CDR3 is TGTGCCAGCAGCAAAACCCCCCCTATCCGGGAGCAGTACTTC. The chain has TRBV2 and TRBJ2-7; D not resolved. Germline CDR1 SNHLY, CDR2 FYNNEI. V was trimmed by 6 bases and J by 7 bases, leaving 19 bases between them. This CDR3 is 14 amino acids long. The full variable domain, with the rest looked up from reference TRBV2 and TRBJ2-7, is EPEVTQTPSHQVTQMGQEVILRCVPISNHLYFYWYRQILGQKVEFLVSFYNNEISEKSEIFDDQFSVERPDGSNFTLKIRSTKLEDSAMYFCASSKTPPIREQYFGPGTRLTVT.

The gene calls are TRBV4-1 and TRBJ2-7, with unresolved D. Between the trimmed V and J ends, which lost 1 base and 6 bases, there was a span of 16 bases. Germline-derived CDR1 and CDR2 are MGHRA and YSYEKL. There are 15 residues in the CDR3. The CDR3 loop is CASSQVVLDLPEQYF. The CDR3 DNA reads TGCGCCAGCAGCCAAGTGGTTCTAGATCTTCCCGAGCAGTACTTC.

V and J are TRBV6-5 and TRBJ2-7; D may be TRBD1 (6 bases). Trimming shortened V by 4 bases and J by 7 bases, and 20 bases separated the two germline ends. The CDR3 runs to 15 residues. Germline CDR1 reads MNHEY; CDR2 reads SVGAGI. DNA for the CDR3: TGTGCCAGCAGTTGGGGTTGGGCAGGGGTTGGGGAGCAGTACTTC. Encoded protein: CASSWGWAGVGEQYF.

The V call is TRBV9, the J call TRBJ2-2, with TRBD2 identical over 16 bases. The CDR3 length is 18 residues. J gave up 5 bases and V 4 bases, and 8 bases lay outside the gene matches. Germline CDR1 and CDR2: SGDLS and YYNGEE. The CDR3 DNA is TGTGCCAGCAGCTCAGGGACTAGCGGGAGGGCCGGGACCGGGGAGCTGTTTTTT. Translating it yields CASSSGTSGRAGTGELFF.

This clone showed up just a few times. The CDR3 DNA reads as TGTGCCAGCAGCTTACTGCGGGGAGCGGTGAACACTGAAGCTTTCTTT. Amino acid sequence: CASSLLRGAVNTEAFF. The chain carries TRBV13 and TRBJ1-1; D gene uncertain. This CDR3 is 16 amino acids long. Germline CDR1 is PRHDT and CDR2 is FYEKMQ (reference sequence). Trimming removed 2 bases at V and 0 bases at J, with 13 bases between.

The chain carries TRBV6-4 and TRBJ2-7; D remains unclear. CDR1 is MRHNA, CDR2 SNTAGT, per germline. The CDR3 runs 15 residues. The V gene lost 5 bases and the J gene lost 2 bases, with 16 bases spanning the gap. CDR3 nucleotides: TGTGCCAGCAGTCGTTTTGAAGTCACAGCCTACGAGCAGTACTTC. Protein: CASSRFEVTAYEQYF.

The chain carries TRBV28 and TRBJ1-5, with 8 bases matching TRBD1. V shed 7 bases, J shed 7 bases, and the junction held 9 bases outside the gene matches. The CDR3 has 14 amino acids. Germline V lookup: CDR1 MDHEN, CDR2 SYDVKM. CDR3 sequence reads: CASTMDRVGQPQHF. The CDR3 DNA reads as TGTGCCAGCACCATGGACAGGGTCGGACAGCCCCAGCATTTT.

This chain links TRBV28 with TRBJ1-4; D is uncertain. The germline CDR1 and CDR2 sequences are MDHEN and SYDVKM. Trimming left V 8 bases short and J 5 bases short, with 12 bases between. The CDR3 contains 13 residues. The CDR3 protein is CASLSGWNEKLFF. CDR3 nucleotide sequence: TGTGCCAGCCTCTCGGGATGGAATGAAAAACTGTTTTTT. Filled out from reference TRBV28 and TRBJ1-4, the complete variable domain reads DVKVTQSSRYLVKRTGEKVFLECVQDMDHENMFWYRQDPGLGLRLIYFSYDVKMKEKGDIPEGYSVSREKKERFSLILESASTNQTSMYLCASLSGWNEKLFFGSGTQLSVL.

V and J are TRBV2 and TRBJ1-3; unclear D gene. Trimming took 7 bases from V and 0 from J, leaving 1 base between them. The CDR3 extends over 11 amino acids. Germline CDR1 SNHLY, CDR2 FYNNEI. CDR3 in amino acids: CASNSGNTIYF. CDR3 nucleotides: TGTGCCAGCAACTCTGGAAACACCATATATTTT.

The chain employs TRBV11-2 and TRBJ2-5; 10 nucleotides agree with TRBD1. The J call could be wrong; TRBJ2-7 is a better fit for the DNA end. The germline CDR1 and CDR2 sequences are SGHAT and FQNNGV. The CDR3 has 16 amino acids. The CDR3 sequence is CASRRPGQGSLYEQYF. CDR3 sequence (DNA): TGTGCCAGCAGACGTCCGGGACAGGGGAGTTTATACGAGCAGTACTTC.

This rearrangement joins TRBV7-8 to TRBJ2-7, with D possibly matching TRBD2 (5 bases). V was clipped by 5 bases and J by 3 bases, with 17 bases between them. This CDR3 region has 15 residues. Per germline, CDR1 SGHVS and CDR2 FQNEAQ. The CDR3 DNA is TGTGCCAGCAGCCCGGGCGGGCAGCGAAACTACGAGCAGTACTTC. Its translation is CASSPGGQRNYEQYF.

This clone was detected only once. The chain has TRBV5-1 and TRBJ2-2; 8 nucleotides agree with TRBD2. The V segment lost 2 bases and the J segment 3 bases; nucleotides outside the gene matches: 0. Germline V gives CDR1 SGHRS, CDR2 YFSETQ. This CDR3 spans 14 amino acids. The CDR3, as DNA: TGCGCCAGCAGCTTTAGCGGGGACACCGGGGAGCTGTTTTTT. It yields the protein CASSFSGDTGELFF.

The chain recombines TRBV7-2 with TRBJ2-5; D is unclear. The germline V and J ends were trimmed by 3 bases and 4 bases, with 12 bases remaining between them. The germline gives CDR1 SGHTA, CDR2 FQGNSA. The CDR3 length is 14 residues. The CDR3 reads CASSFIGRTETQYF. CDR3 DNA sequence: TGTGCCAGCAGCTTCATCGGCAGAACAGAGACCCAGTACTTC.

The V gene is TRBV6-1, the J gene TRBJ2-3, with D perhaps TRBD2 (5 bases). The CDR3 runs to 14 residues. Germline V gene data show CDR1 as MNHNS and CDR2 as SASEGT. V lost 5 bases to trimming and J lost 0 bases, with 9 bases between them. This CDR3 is CASSRQRSTDTQYF. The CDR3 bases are TGTGCCAGCAGTAGGCAGCGGAGCACAGATACGCAGTATTTT.

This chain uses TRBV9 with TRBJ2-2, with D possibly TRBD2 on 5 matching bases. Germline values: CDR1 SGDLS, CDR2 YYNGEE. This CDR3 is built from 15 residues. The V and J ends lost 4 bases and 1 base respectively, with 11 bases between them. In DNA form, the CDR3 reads TGTGCCAGCAGCCGAAGCGGAGAGAACACCGGGGAGCTGTTTTTT. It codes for CASSRSGENTGELFF. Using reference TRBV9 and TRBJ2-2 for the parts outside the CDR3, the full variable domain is DSGVTQTPKHLITATGQRVTLRCSPRSGDLSVYWYQQSLDQGLQFLIQYYNGEERAKGNILERFSAQQFPDLHSELNLSSLELGDSALYFCASSRSGENTGELFFGEGSRLTVL.

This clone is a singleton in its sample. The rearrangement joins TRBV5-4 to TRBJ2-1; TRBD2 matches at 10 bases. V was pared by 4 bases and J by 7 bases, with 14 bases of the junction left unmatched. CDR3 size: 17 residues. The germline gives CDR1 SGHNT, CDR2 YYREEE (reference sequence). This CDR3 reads CASSGGGSGRARNEQFF. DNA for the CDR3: TGTGCCAGCAGCGGCGGGGGGAGCGGGAGGGCCAGGAATGAGCAGTTCTTC.

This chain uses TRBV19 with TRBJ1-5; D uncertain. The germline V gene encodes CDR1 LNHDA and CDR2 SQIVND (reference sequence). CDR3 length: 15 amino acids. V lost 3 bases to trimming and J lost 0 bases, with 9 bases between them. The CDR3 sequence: CASSMWRYSNQPQHF. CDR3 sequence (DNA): TGTGCCAGTAGTATGTGGCGGTATAGCAATCAGCCCCAGCATTTT.

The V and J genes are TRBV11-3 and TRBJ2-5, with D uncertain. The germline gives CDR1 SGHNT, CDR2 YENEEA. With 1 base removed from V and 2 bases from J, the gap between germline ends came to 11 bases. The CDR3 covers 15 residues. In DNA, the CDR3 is TGTGCCAGCAGCTTAGGTGATGGCAGACAAGAGACCCAGTACTTC. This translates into CASSLGDGRQETQYF. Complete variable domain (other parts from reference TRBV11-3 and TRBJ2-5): EAGVVQSPRYKIIEKKQPVAFWCNPISGHNTLYWYLQNLGQGPELLIRYENEEAVDDSQLPKDRFSAERLKGVDSTLKIQPAELGDSAVYLCASSLGDGRQETQYFGPGTRLLVL.

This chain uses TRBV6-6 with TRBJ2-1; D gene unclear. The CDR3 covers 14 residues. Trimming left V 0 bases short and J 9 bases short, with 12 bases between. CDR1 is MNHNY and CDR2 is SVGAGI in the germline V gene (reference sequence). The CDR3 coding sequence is TGTGCCAGCAGTTACTCACCCGACTCGAGTGAGCAGTTCTTC. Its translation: CASSYSPDSSEQFF.

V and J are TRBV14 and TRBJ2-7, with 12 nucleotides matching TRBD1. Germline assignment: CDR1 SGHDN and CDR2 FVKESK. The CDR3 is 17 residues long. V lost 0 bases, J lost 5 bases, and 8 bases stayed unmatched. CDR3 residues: CASSQDLFRDRGHEQYF. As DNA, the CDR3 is TGTGCCAGCAGCCAAGATCTCTTCAGGGACAGGGGGCACGAGCAGTACTTC.

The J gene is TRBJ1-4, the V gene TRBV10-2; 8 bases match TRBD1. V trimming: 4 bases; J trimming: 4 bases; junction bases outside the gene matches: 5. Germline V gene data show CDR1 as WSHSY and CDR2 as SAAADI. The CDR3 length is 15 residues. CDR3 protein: CASSVLQGVNEKLFF. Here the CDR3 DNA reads TGCGCCAGCAGTGTACTACAGGGGGTTAATGAAAAACTGTTTTTT.

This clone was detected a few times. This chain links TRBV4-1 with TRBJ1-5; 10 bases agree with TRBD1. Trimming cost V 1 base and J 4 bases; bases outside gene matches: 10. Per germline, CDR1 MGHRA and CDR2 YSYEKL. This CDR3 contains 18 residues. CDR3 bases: TGCGCCAGCAGCCAAGTTCCCACGGTGGGACAGGGGAATCAGCCCCAGCATTTT. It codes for CASSQVPTVGQGNQPQHF.

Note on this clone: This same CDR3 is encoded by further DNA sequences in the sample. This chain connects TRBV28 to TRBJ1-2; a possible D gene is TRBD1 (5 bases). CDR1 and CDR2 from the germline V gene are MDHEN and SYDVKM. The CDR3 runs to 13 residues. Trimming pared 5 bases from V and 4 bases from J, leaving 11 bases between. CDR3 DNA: TGTGCCAGCAGTCTGGACGGGACCTATGGCTACACCTTC. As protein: CASSLDGTYGYTF.